The clone carrying this T cell receptor beta chain was counted ten times or more. Its antigen is as yet unknown. This entry is derived from a study of response to subunit inactivated influenza vaccine. General study findings and limits: With each seasonal influenza vaccination, the authors suggested, few new T cells are recruited.

V trimming: 3 bases; J trimming: 4 bases; junction bases outside the gene matches: 9. Germline V lookup: CDR1 SQVTM, CDR2 ANQGSEA. The CDR3 length is 15 residues. TCRdb called the RT-PCR reads again in MiXCR, with one record for every CDR3 protein. The sample records roughly 500,000 distinct CDR3 sequences, more than 15% being singletons. Sequenced here: CD4+ T cells sorted from PBMCs, sampled less than 30 months after vaccination. This clonotype originated in a man aged 50-75 years who received an inactivated influenza vaccine. The V call is TRBV29-1, the J call TRBJ2-5, with TRBD1 matching over 9 bases. The DNA for the CDR3 is TGCAGCGTTGAGGGAACAGGGGGCGATTTAGAGACCCAGTACTTC. Its translation is CSVEGTGGDLETQYF.